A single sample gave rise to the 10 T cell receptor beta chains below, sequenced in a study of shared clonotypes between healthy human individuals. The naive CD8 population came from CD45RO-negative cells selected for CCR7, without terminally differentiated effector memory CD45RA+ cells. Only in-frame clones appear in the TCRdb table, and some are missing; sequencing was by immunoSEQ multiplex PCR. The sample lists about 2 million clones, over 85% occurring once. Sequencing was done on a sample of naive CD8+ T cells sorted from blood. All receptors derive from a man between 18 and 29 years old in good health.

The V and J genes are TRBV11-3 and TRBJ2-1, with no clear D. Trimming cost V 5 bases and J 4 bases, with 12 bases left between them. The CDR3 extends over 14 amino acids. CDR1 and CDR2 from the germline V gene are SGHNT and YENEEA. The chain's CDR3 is CASSPRNLYNEQFF. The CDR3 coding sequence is TGTGCCAGCAGCCCACGGAACTTGTACAATGAGCAGTTCTTC.

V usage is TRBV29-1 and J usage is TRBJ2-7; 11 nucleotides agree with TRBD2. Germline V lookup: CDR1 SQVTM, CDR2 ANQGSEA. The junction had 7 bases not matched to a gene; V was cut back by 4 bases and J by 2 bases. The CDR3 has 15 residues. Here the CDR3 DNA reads TGCAGCGTTGTCATGGTGACTAGCGGGGCCTACGAGCAGTACTTC. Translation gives CSVVMVTSGAYEQYF.

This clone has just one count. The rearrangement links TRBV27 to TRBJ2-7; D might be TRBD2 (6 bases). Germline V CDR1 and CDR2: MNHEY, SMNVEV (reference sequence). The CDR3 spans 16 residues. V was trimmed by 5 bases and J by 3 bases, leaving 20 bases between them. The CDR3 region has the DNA TGTGCCAGCAGTCCCCTTGGCGGGACGCATAACTACGAGCAGTACTTC. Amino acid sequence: CASSPLGGTHNYEQYF.

CDR3 protein: CASSGWDSSSGANVLTF. CDR3 bases: TGTGCCAGCAGTGGGTGGGACTCTTCCTCTGGGGCCAACGTCCTGACTTTC. The chain carries TRBV2 and TRBJ2-6; D may be TRBD2 (6 bases). The germline V gene has CDR1 SNHLY and CDR2 FYNNEI. Trimming took off 4 bases at V and 0 bases at J, with 13 bases between the two ends. This CDR3 is built from 17 residues.

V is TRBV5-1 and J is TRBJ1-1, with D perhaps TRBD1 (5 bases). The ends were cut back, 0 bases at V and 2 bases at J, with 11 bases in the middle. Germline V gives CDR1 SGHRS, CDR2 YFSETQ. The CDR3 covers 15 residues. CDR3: CASSLEHRSNTEAFF. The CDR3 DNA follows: TGCGCCAGCAGCTTGGAACACAGGAGTAACACTGAAGCTTTCTTT.

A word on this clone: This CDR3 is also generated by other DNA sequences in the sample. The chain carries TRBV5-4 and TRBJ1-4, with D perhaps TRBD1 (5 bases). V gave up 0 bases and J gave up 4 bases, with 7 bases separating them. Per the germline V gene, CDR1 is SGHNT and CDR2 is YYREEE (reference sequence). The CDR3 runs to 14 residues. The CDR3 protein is CASSLGQGNEKLFF. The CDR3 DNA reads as TGTGCCAGCAGCTTGGGTCAGGGTAATGAAAAACTGTTTTTT.

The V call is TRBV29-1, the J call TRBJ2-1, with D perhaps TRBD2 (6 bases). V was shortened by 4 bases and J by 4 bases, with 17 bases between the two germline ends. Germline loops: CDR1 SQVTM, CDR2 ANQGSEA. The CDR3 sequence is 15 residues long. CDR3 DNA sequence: TGCAGCGTTGTGGGAGAAGGGACTGCTTACAATGAGCAGTTCTTC. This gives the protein CSVVGEGTAYNEQFF.

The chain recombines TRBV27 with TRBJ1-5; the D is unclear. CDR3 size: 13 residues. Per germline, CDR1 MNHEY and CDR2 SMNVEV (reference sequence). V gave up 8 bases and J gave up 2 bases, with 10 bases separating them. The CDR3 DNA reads TGTGCCAGCGGAGCGTTGGGCAATCAGCCCCAGCATTTT. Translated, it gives CASGALGNQPQHF.

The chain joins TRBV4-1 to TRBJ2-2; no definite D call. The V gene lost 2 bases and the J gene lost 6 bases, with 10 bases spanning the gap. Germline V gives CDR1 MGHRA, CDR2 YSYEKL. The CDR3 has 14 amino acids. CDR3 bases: TGCGCCAGCAGCCAATCGGACCAGGCCGGGGAGCTGTTTTTT. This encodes CASSQSDQAGELFF.

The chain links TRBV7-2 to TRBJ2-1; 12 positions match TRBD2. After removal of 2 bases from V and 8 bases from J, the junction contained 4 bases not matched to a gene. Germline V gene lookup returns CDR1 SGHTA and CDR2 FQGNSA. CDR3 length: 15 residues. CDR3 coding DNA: TGTGCCAGCAGCTTACTAGCGGGAGGGCCCGATGAGCAGTTCTTC. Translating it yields CASSLLAGGPDEQFF.